The present T cell receptor beta chain was sequenced within a study of cytomegalovirus exposure and HLA in healthy donors. About the study: From some 190 million T cells, an earlier analysis saw around 120 million unique TCR beta sequences.

Details on this clone: Its antigen remains unknown.

Study conclusions and caveats: No immune exposure information besides CMV serostatus was available. Looking again later, the authors saw that most CMV-associated TCR beta chains seemed HLA-restricted. It was shown in a later analysis that HLA-associated TCR beta chains were more clonally expanded than other, equally common chains.

This CDR3 is built from 14 residues. J lost 5 bases, V lost 10 bases, and 12 bases had no gene match. CDR1 is ENHRY, CDR2 SYGVKD, per germline. With 60 Vbeta and 13 Jbeta primers, the PCR was carried out. Clones were read by immunoSEQ multiplex PCR, and TCRdb kept only the in-frame ones, dropping some. The top ten hold 10% to 15% of the sample, which has 150,000 or so clones, roughly 80% seen once. The receptor comes from a man aged 40-49 years in good health and CMV-seropositive. The specimen was PBMCs. This chain links TRBV10-3 with TRBJ1-1, with 8 bases aligning to TRBD1. The CDR3 loop reads CATGKDRVNTEAFF. The CDR3 nucleotides are TGTGCCACGGGAAAGGACAGGGTAAATACTGAAGCTTTCTTT.